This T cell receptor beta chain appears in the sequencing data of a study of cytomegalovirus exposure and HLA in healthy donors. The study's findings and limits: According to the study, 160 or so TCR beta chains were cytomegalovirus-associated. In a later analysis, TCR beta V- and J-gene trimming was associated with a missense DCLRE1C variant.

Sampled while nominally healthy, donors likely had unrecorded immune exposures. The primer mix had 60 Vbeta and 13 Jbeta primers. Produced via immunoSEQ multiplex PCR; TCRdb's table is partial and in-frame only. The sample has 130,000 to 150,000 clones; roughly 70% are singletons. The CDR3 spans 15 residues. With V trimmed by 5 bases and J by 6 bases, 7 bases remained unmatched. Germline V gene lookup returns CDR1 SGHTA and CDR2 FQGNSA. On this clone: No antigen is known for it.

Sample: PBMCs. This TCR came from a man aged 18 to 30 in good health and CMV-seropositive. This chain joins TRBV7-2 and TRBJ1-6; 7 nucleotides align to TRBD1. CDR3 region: CASSPRQGSNSPLHF. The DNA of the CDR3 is TGTGCCAGCAGCCCGAGACAGGGAAGTAATTCACCCCTCCACTTT. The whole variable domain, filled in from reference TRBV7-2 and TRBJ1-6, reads GAGVSQSPSNKVTEKGKDVELRCDPISGHTALYWYRQSLGQGLEFLIYFQGNSAPDKSGLPSDRFSAERTGGSVSTLTIQRTQQEDSAVYLCASSPRQGSNSPLHFGNGTRLTVT.